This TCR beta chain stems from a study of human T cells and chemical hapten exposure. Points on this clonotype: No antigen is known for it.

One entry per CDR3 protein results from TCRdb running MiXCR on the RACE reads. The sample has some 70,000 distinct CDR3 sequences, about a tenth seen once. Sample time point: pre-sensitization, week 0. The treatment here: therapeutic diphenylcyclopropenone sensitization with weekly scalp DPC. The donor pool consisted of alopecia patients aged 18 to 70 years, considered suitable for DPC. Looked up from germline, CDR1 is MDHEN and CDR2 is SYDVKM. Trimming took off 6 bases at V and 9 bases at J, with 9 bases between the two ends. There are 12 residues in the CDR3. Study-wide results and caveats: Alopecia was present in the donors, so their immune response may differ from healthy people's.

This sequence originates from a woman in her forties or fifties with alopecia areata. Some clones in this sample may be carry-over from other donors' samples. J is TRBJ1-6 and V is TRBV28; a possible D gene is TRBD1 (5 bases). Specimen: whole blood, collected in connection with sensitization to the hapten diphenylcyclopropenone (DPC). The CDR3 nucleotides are TGTGCCAGCAGCCAGGGTGGTTCACCCCTCCACTTT. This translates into CASSQGGSPLHF.